This T cell receptor beta chain was profiled in a study of OX40 agonist ivuxolimab in advanced cancers. Study-level background: Approximately 40% of patients had received prior checkpoint inhibitor therapy.

V was pared by 6 bases and J by 0 bases, with 17 bases between. The CDR3 is 16 amino acids. Germline V lookup: CDR1 LNHDA, CDR2 SQIVND (reference sequence). This table comes from immunoSEQ multiplex PCR, and its TCRdb copy is limited to in-frame clones, with some not included. The repertoire holds approximately 90,000 clones, with around nine tenths as singletons. Sampling times: baseline, cycle 4 day 1, cycle 7 day 1. The receptor comes from an adult with an advanced solid tumor such as melanoma, head and neck, liver or kidney cancer. This specimen was CD4+ or CD8+ T cells sorted from blood, taken in a trial of the OX40 agonist ivuxolimab. V is TRBV19 and J is TRBJ2-5; TRBD1 might be the D (6 bases). CDR3 loop: CASSPKGGGYQETQYF. The CDR3 DNA sequence: TGTGCCAGTAGCCCGAAAGGGGGTGGGTACCAAGAGACCCAGTACTTC.